A selection of T cell receptor beta chains follows, all from one sample in a study of Ad26.COV2.S vaccination and SARS-CoV-2 variants. TCRdb keeps only in-frame clones here, not all; method: immunoSEQ multiplex PCR. The top ten clones hold about 1.5% of a sample with roughly 680,000 clones, roughly nine tenths of them seen once. The specimen was peripheral blood, collected in a trial of Ad26.COV2.S vaccine versus placebo. These receptors all come from a person aged 18-65 years who received the Ad26.COV2.S COVID-19 vaccine or a placebo. CDR3s include the opening cysteine and the closing phenylalanine or tryptophan. A D gene is named only where the DNA matches it firmly. The size field is filled for only some rows; it gives once, few, many or a size class.

j_gene,d_gene,v_gene,abundance,CDR3aa,CDR3nt
TRBJ1-1,.,TRBV11-2,.,CASSREIGGTEAFF,TGTGCCAGCAGCAGAGAGATTGGAGGCACTGAAGCTTTCTTT
TRBJ1-2,.,TRBV7-9,.,CASSSSGSEFYGYTF,TGTGCCAGCAGCTCGTCAGGGTCGGAGTTCTATGGCTACACCTTC
TRBJ2-3,.,TRBV6-5,.,CASRLGGGADTQYF,TGTGCCAGCAGGCTCGGGGGCGGAGCAGATACGCAGTATTTT
TRBJ2-7,.,TRBV14,.,CASSQDTGTSYEQYF,TGTGCCAGCAGCCAAGACACAGGGACTTCCTACGAGCAGTACTTC
TRBJ2-4,.,TRBV10-3,.,CAISEPDIAKNIQYF,TGTGCCATCAGTGAGCCAGATATAGCCAAAAACATTCAGTACTTC
TRBJ2-6,.,TRBV10-2,.,CASTGATSGANVLTF,TGCGCCAGCACTGGGGCCACCTCTGGGGCCAACGTCCTGACTTTC
TRBJ1-5,.,TRBV19,.,CASSMGWAANQPQHF,TGTGCCAGTAGTATGGGATGGGCGGCGAATCAGCCCCAGCATTTT
TRBJ1-2,.,TRBV6-5,.,CASSKQGGHGYTF,TGTGCCAGCAGTAAGCAGGGTGGCCATGGCTACACCTTC
TRBJ2-7,TRBD2,TRBV6-1,.,CASSGTSGSYEQYF,TGTGCCAGCAGTGGGACTAGCGGCTCCTACGAGCAGTACTTC
TRBJ1-2,TRBD1,TRBV18,.,CASSPQTGRNYGYTF,TGTGCCAGCTCACCCCAGACAGGGCGGAACTATGGCTACACCTTC
TRBJ1-2,.,TRBV25-1,.,CASSDIGLYGYTF,TGTGCCAGCAGTGATATAGGATTATATGGCTACACCTTC
TRBJ1-5,TRBD1,TRBV2,.,CASIGDRGAQPQHF,TGTGCCAGCATAGGGGACAGGGGAGCTCAGCCCCAGCATTTT
TRBJ2-3,.,TRBV5-1,.,CASSADTDTQYF,TGCGCCAGCAGCGCGGACACAGATACGCAGTATTTT
TRBJ2-7,.,TRBV5-6,.,CASSLGTPLYEQYF,TGTGCCAGCAGCTTGGGGACACCACTCTACGAGCAGTACTTC
TRBJ1-2,TRBD1,TRBV18,.,CASQAGTGTYGYTF,TGTGCCAGCCAGGCCGGGACAGGCACCTATGGCTACACCTTC
TRBJ2-1,.,TRBV19,.,CASSTRDLMSYNEQFF,TGTGCCAGTAGTACCCGGGACCTCATGTCCTACAATGAGCAGTTCTTC
TRBJ2-5,TRBD2,TRBV12-3/TRBV12-4,.,CASSFGGLETQYF,TGTGCCAGCAGTTTCGGGGGGTTGGAGACCCAGTACTTC
TRBJ2-2,TRBD2,TRBV3-1/TRBV3-2,.,CASSQASGTNTGELFF,TGTGCCAGCAGCCAAGCTAGCGGGACGAACACCGGGGAGCTGTTTTTT
TRBJ2-7,TRBD2,TRBV12-5,once,CASGLVIQREADSYEQYF,TGTGCTAGTGGTTTGGTAATCCAGCGGGAGGCTGACTCCTACGAGCAGTACTTC
TRBJ1-6,TRBD1,TRBV5-1,.,CASSKGGLSYNSPLHF,TGCGCCAGCAGCAAAGGGGGCTTGTCCTATAATTCACCCCTCCACTTT
TRBJ1-6,.,TRBV5-1,.,CASSLMEASSPLHF,TGCGCCAGCAGCCTGATGGAGGCGTCATCACCCCTCCACTTT
TRBJ1-5,.,TRBV15,.,CATSRVGGFQPQHF,TGTGCCACCAGCAGAGTAGGGGGTTTTCAGCCCCAGCATTTT
TRBJ1-4,TRBD1,TRBV7-2,.,CASSQGQGSEKLFF,TGTGCCAGCAGCCAGGGACAGGGAAGCGAAAAACTGTTTTTT
TRBJ1-2,.,TRBV7-2,.,CASSPHSTGRNYGYTF,TGTGCCAGCAGCCCCCACTCAACCGGACGGAACTATGGCTACACCTTC
TRBJ2-3,.,TRBV6-6,.,CASRPNTDTQYF,TGTGCCAGCAGACCGAACACAGATACGCAGTATTTT
TRBJ2-6,.,TRBV19,once,CASSIGGGANVLTF,TGTGCCAGTAGTATAGGCGGGGGGGCCAACGTCCTGACTTTC
TRBJ2-7,.,TRBV11-2,.,CASSFEVNYEQYF,TGTGCCAGCAGCTTCGAGGTAAACTACGAGCAGTACTTC
TRBJ2-5,.,TRBV7-7,.,CASSLSRGNGLAQYF,TGTGCTAGCAGCTTATCTAGGGGCAACGGTTTGGCCCAGTACTTC
TRBJ1-1,.,TRBV27,.,CASSSGVTEAFF,TGTGCCAGCAGTTCAGGGGTTACTGAAGCTTTCTTT
TRBJ1-2,.,TRBV7-9,.,CASTTKPYGYTF,TGTGCCAGCACCACAAAACCCTATGGCTACACCTTC
TRBJ2-7,.,TRBV18,.,CASSPIGQNYEQYF,TGTGCCAGCTCACCTATCGGACAGAACTACGAGCAGTACTTC
TRBJ2-7,.,TRBV10-2,.,CASSGSGYEQYF,TGCGCCAGCAGCGGGAGTGGGTACGAGCAGTACTTC
TRBJ2-7,.,TRBV24-1,.,CATSDPGLPYEQYF,TGTGCCACCAGTGATCCCGGGCTACCCTACGAGCAGTACTTC
TRBJ1-1,TRBD1,TRBV5-1,.,CASSLELTGPNTEAFF,TGCGCCAGCAGCTTAGAGCTGACAGGGCCGAACACTGAAGCTTTCTTT
TRBJ1-1,.,TRBV29-1,.,CSVVIQADTEAFF,TGCAGCGTCGTCATCCAAGCGGACACTGAAGCTTTCTTT
TRBJ1-6,.,TRBV11-2,.,CASSSLGSPLHF,TGTGCCAGCAGCTCCTTAGGGTCACCCCTCCACTTT
TRBJ1-3,TRBD1,TRBV6-6,.,CASSFIQGPGNTIYF,TGTGCCAGCAGTTTTATACAGGGGCCTGGAAACACCATATATTTT
TRBJ1-1,.,TRBV3-1/TRBV3-2,.,CASSLRGAEAEAFF,TGTGCCAGCAGCTTACGGGGGGCCGAGGCTGAAGCTTTCTTT
TRBJ2-5,TRBD2,TRBV6-1,.,CASSAVWTSGQETQYF,TGTGCCAGCAGTGCGGTTTGGACTAGCGGACAAGAGACCCAGTACTTC
TRBJ2-1,.,TRBV24-1,.,CATSDSVAGRGQFF,TGTGCCACCAGTGACTCCGTGGCCGGGCGAGGGCAGTTCTTC
TRBJ2-2,.,TRBV18,.,CASSPFDRNTGELFF,TGTGCCAGCTCACCGTTCGACAGGAACACCGGGGAGCTGTTTTTT
TRBJ2-7,.,TRBV5-1,.,CASSTTGVRGYEQYF,TGCGCCAGCAGTACCACCGGGGTCAGGGGCTACGAGCAGTACTTC
TRBJ1-1,.,TRBV9,.,CASSFSPGGTEAFF,TGTGCCAGCAGCTTCAGCCCGGGGGGCACTGAAGCTTTCTTT
TRBJ2-3,TRBD2,TRBV7-2,.,CASSSPAGGLGLRDTQYF,TGTGCCAGCAGCTCCCCCGCGGGGGGCCTTGGCCTTCGGGATACGCAGTATTTT
TRBJ2-5,TRBD2,TRBV6-5,.,CASSYSNGGETQYF,TGTGCCAGCAGTTACTCGAACGGGGGGGAGACCCAGTACTTC
TRBJ1-5,.,TRBV6-6,.,CASSYGQAYNQPQHF,TGTGCCAGCAGTTACGGCCAGGCCTACAATCAGCCCCAGCATTTT
TRBJ2-7,.,TRBV7-9,.,CASSFRASSSYEQYF,TGTGCCAGCAGCTTCAGGGCGTCCAGCTCCTACGAGCAGTACTTC
TRBJ1-2,TRBD1,TRBV27,.,CASSFTGQGGGYTF,TGTGCCAGCAGTTTTACGGGACAGGGCGGGGGCTACACCTTC
TRBJ1-2,.,TRBV6-2/TRBV6-3,few,CASSAETYGYTF,TGTGCCAGCAGTGCCGAGACCTATGGCTACACCTTC
TRBJ1-2,TRBD1,TRBV7-2,.,CASSPTSGQGIYGYTF,TGTGCCAGCAGCCCCACCTCGGGACAGGGGATATATGGCTACACCTTC
TRBJ2-7,TRBD2,TRBV18,.,CASSPTGTSGGGEQYF,TGTGCCAGCTCACCAACCGGGACTAGCGGGGGAGGAGAGCAGTACTTC
TRBJ2-7,.,TRBV5-1,.,CASSLIKGPYEQYF,TGCGCCAGCAGCTTGATAAAGGGACCGTACGAGCAGTACTTC
TRBJ2-7,TRBD1,TRBV3-1/TRBV3-2,.,CASSPHQGAGAYEQYF,TGTGCCAGCAGCCCCCACCAGGGGGCAGGGGCCTACGAGCAGTACTTC
TRBJ2-7,TRBD1,TRBV5-4,.,CASSRSTGGPYEQYF,TGTGCCAGCAGCCGTTCTACAGGGGGCCCCTACGAGCAGTACTTC
TRBJ1-2,TRBD1,TRBV12-3/TRBV12-4,.,CASSQNRGGYTF,TGTGCCAGCAGTCAAAACAGGGGTGGCTACACCTTC
TRBJ2-7,.,TRBV18,.,CASSPPPGTYEQYF,TGTGCCAGCTCACCTCCCCCGGGGACCTACGAGCAGTACTTC
TRBJ2-7,.,TRBV30,.,CASTGTARYEQYF,TGTGCCTCTACCGGGACCGCCCGCTACGAGCAGTACTTC
TRBJ2-5,TRBD2,TRBV6-6,.,CASSSGDSGQETQYF,TGTGCCAGCAGTTCGGGCGATAGCGGGCAAGAGACCCAGTACTTC
TRBJ1-6,.,TRBV4-2,.,CASSQDQEMGNSPLHF,TGTGCCAGCAGCCAAGATCAGGAGATGGGGAATTCACCCCTCCACTTT